This T cell receptor beta chain was observed in a study of T cell responses to AZD1222 COVID-19 vaccine. V gave up 1 base and J gave up 3 bases, with 7 bases separating them. The CDR3 length is 12 residues. Germline assignment: CDR1 SQVTM and CDR2 ANQGSEA. This table comes from immunoSEQ multiplex PCR, and its TCRdb copy is limited to in-frame clones, with some not included. The sample lists 100,000 to 130,000 clones, 87% occurring once. V gene TRBV29-1 combines with J gene TRBJ2-7, with D uncertain. The TCR originated in an adult in good health. Sequencing used peripheral blood, obtained on day 0 of AZD1222 vaccination. The CDR3 sequence: CSVEVENYEQYF. As DNA, the CDR3 is TGCAGCGTTGAAGTGGAGAACTACGAGCAGTACTTC.